These 25 T cell receptor beta chains share one sample of origin, sequenced in a study of blood T cells in healthy people across ages. A sample-barcoded 5' primer and a J-beta primer mix were used in a second PCR of roughly 7 to 11 cycles. MiXCR, run by TCRdb on the 5' RACE reads, gives a single entry per CDR3 protein. The sample includes hundreds of thousands of distinct CDR3 sequences, 40% to 45% seen only once; the top ten take 20% to 25%. Material for sequencing was blood. All receptors derive from a woman aged 55-69 years in good health.

This clonotype appeared a single time. The genes are TRBV4-2 and TRBJ2-7, with D possibly being TRBD1 (6 bases). Germline lookup yields CDR1 LGHNA and CDR2 YNFKEQ. This CDR3 has 14 amino acids. V was pared by 3 bases and J by 7 bases, with 16 bases between. CDR3 region: CASSQQGSYNEQYF. The DNA of the CDR3 is TGTGCCAGCAGCCAGCAGGGGTCCTACAATGAGCAGTACTTC.

V is TRBV30 and J is TRBJ1-2; D perhaps matches TRBD1 (5 bases). The CDR3 runs 15 residues. Germline V gives CDR1 GTSNPN, CDR2 SVGIG (reference sequence). V gave up 4 bases and J gave up 0 bases, with 15 bases separating them. CDR3 in amino acids: CAWTLGTNANYGYTF. The CDR3 nucleotides are TGTGCCTGGACACTCGGGACGAACGCTAACTATGGCTACACCTTC.

CDR3 protein: CASSPPIDTQYF. The DNA for the CDR3 is TGTGCCAGCTCACCACCGATAGATACGCAGTATTTT. This chain joins TRBV18 and TRBJ2-3; D not certain. Deletions cut 0 bases from V and 5 bases from J, with 3 bases between. The germline V gene encodes CDR1 KGHSH and CDR2 LQKENI. The CDR3 extends over 12 amino acids.

This sequence joins TRBV7-2 and TRBJ1-1, with a possible D match to TRBD1 (5 bases). From germline, CDR1 is SGHTA and CDR2 FQGNSA. CDR3 length: 12 amino acids. The germline V and J ends were trimmed by 5 bases and 11 bases, with 15 bases remaining between them. The CDR3 spells CASSPDDGGAFF. As DNA, the CDR3 is TGTGCCAGCAGCCCCGACGACGGGGGGGCTTTCTTT. Full variable domain (rest looked up from reference TRBV7-2 and TRBJ1-1): GAGVSQSPSNKVTEKGKDVELRCDPISGHTALYWYRQSLGQGLEFLIYFQGNSAPDKSGLPSDRFSAERTGGSVSTLTIQRTQQEDSAVYLCASSPDDGGAFFGQGTRLTVV.

The chain joins TRBV27 to TRBJ1-2, with D possibly being TRBD1 (6 bases). The germline CDR1 and CDR2 sequences are MNHEY and SMNVEV (reference sequence). The length of the CDR3 is 15 residues. Between the trimmed V and J ends, which lost 0 bases and 6 bases, there was a span of 14 bases. CDR3 in amino acids: CASSLSRGNFDGYTF. The CDR3 DNA reads TGTGCCAGCAGTTTATCGAGGGGGAATTTTGATGGCTACACCTTC.

The genes are TRBV12-3 or TRBV12-4 and TRBJ2-7; TRBD1 matches 8 bases. V shed 7 bases and J 1 base; nucleotides not matched to a gene: 6. The CDR3 length is 14 residues. The CDR3 reads CASTRTGPSYEQYF. In DNA form, the CDR3 reads TGTGCCAGCACCCGGACAGGGCCATCCTACGAGCAGTACTTC.

This clonotype showed up just a few times. This chain connects TRBV11-2 to TRBJ2-1; 11 bases fit TRBD2. Germline CDR1 SGHAT, CDR2 FQNNGV. The CDR3 contains 16 residues. The V segment lost 2 bases and the J segment 10 bases; nucleotides outside the gene matches: 10. DNA of the CDR3: TGTGCCAGCAGCTTATCCGGGACTAGCGGACTAGAGGAGCAGTTCTTC. Translated, it gives CASSLSGTSGLEEQFF. The full variable domain, completed using reference TRBV11-2 and TRBJ2-1, is EAGVAQSPRYKIIEKRQSVAFWCNPISGHATLYWYQQILGQGPKLLIQFQNNGVVDDSQLPKDRFSAERLKGVDSTLKIQPAKLEDSAVYLCASSLSGTSGLEEQFFGPGTRLTVL.

CDR3 amino acids: CAISELGASYEQYF. For the CDR3, the DNA is TGTGCCATCAGTGAGCTGGGGGCCTCCTACGAGCAGTACTTC. The genes are TRBV10-3 and TRBJ2-4, with D tentatively TRBD1 (6 bases). With the DNA end fitting TRBJ2-7 better, the J assignment may be wrong. The CDR3 runs 14 residues. CDR1 is ENHRY and CDR2 is SYGVKD in the germline V gene.

On this clonotype itself: The junction does not match germline at one end; this may be a read error. J is TRBJ2-1 and V is TRBV7-2, with 10 positions matching TRBD2. In germline, CDR1 is SGHTA, CDR2 FQGNSA. The CDR3 sequence is 16 residues long. CDR3 nucleotide sequence: TGTGCCAGCAGCTTATCGGGACTAGCGAACTACGATGAGCAGTTCTTC. Protein: CASSLSGLANYDEQFF.

The chain uses TRBV2 and TRBJ2-1; 8 nucleotides line up with TRBD2. This CDR3 spans 15 amino acids. Trimming at V came to 4 bases and at J to 2 bases, leaving 4 bases not matched to a gene. Germline-derived CDR1 and CDR2 are SNHLY and FYNNEI. The CDR3 reads CASSAEGLAYNEQFF. Written as DNA, the CDR3 is TGTGCCAGCAGTGCGGAGGGACTAGCCTACAATGAGCAGTTCTTC.

The V call is TRBV20-1, the J call TRBJ1-1; the D is unclear. Germline CDR1 is DFQATT and CDR2 is SNEGSKA (reference sequence). Deletions cut 4 bases from V and 5 bases from J, with 11 bases between. This CDR3 has 12 amino acids. For the CDR3, the DNA is TGCAGTGCTACGGAATTGGAAACTGAAGCTTTCTTT. Protein product: CSATELETEAFF.

Regarding this clonotype: One end of the junction is discordant with germline, which a read error may explain. The chain carries TRBV5-1 and TRBJ2-1; the D is unclear. Germline CDR1 reads SGHRS; CDR2 reads YFSETQ. The CDR3 runs to 15 residues. CDR3 in amino acids: CASSDSMPGHAEQFF. For the CDR3, the DNA is TGCGCCAGCAGTGACTCTATGCCCGGGCATGCTGAGCAGTTCTTT.

The table lists this clonotype with a few counts. The J gene is TRBJ2-3, the V gene TRBV4-3, with 13 bases matching TRBD2. V gave up 4 bases and J gave up 6 bases; unmatched junction bases: 4. CDR1 LGHNA and CDR2 YSLEER come from the germline V gene. The CDR3 contains 15 residues. The CDR3 loop reads CASSLGLAGDDTQYF. The DNA of the CDR3 is TGCGCCAGCAGCCTAGGACTAGCGGGAGACGATACGCAGTATTTT.

A note on this clonotype: At one end the junction does not follow the germline gene, possibly because of a read error. The chain is built from TRBV3-1 and TRBJ2-1, with 9 positions matching TRBD2. The CDR3 spans 18 residues. CDR1 and CDR2 (germline): LGHDT, YNNKEL (reference sequence). The CDR3 DNA is TGTGCCAGTAGCCAAGAGGGTGTAGCGGGGGCCTCCTACAATGAGCAGTTCTTC. Translation: CASSQEGVAGASYNEQFF.

The gene calls are TRBV2 and TRBJ2-5, with 7 bases matching TRBD2. The germline V gene has CDR1 SNHLY and CDR2 FYNNEI. The CDR3 is 14 amino acids. V lost 2 bases to trimming and J lost 7 bases; unmatched junction nucleotides: 7. CDR3 nucleotides: TGTGCCAGCAGTGAAACGGGGGAGGGAGGGACCCAGTACTTC. It codes for CASSETGEGGTQYF. Supplemented by reference TRBV2 and TRBJ2-5, the full variable domain reads EPEVTQTPSHQVTQMGQEVILRCVPISNHLYFYWYRQILGQKVEFLVSFYNNEISEKSEIFDDQFSVERPDGSNFTLKIRSTKLEDSAMYFCASSETGEGGTQYFGPGTRLLVL.

The J gene is TRBJ1-4, the V gene TRBV7-9; D unclear. Germline V lookup: CDR1 SEHNR, CDR2 FQNEAQ (reference sequence). Trimming stripped 3 bases from V and 8 bases from J, with 7 bases between. The CDR3 is made up of 12 amino acids. CDR3 in DNA: TGTGCCAGCAGCTTTGAGACGGAAAAACTGTTTTTT. Translated, it gives CASSFETEKLFF.

This chain uses TRBV10-3 with TRBJ2-1; 8 nucleotides align to TRBD2. The CDR3 covers 18 residues. The V segment lost 6 bases and the J segment 3 bases; nucleotides outside the gene matches: 16. Germline V gene sequence: CDR1 ENHRY, CDR2 SYGVKD. The CDR3 region is CAISSSGASGGLYNEQFF. The CDR3, as DNA: TGTGCCATCAGCTCCTCGGGAGCCTCGGGGGGGCTCTACAATGAGCAGTTCTTC.

V and J are TRBV29-1 and TRBJ1-1, with D hard to call. CDR1 and CDR2 (germline): SQVTM, ANQGSEA. Trimming shortened V by 4 bases and J by 2 bases, and 20 bases separated the two germline ends. The CDR3 is 16 residues long. The CDR3 DNA follows: TGCAGCGTTGGGGGAACCGGGCCAGAGAGAAACACTGAAGCTTTCTTT. The encoded protein is CSVGGTGPERNTEAFF. The full variable domain, rest sourced from reference TRBV29-1 and TRBJ1-1, is SAVISQKPSRDICQRGTSLTIQCQVDSQVTMMFWYRQQPGQSLTLIATANQGSEATYESGFVIDKFPISRPNLTFSTLTVSNMSPEDSSIYLCSVGGTGPERNTEAFFGQGTRLTVV.

This clonotype was seen repeatedly, ten times or more. The CDR3 bases are TGTGCCAGCCGAAATGACGGGGGGTATGGCTACACCTTC. It encodes CASRNDGGYGYTF. The chain couples TRBV6-1 to TRBJ1-2; a weak D match, TRBD1 (5 bases). The CDR3 totals 13 residues. Germline values: CDR1 MNHNS, CDR2 SASEGT. V was pared by 8 bases and J by 5 bases, with 15 bases between.

The genes are TRBV9 and TRBJ1-3; D perhaps matches TRBD1 (6 bases). Germline V lookup: CDR1 SGDLS, CDR2 YYNGEE. V was shortened by 4 bases and J by 0 bases, with 11 bases between the two germline ends. The CDR3 has 15 residues. The CDR3: CASSPRQASGNTIYF. The CDR3 region has the DNA TGTGCCAGCAGCCCCAGACAGGCCTCTGGAAACACCATATATTTT.

Only a few counts were recorded for this clonotype. This chain joins TRBV7-3 and TRBJ2-5, with D possibly TRBD2 on 6 matching bases. The germline V gene encodes CDR1 SGHTA and CDR2 FQGTGA. V was clipped by 5 bases and J by 11 bases, with 24 bases between them. The CDR3 runs 15 residues. In DNA form, the CDR3 reads TGTGCCAGCAGCACCTCCAGGGACTCCTACAATGAGCAGTACTTC. Amino acids: CASSTSRDSYNEQYF.

V and J are TRBV28 and TRBJ1-2; TRBD1 might be the D (6 bases). Per germline, CDR1 MDHEN and CDR2 SYDVKM. The V end lost 5 bases, the J end lost 3 bases, and 13 bases lay between the germline ends. This CDR3 is built from 14 residues. The DNA of the CDR3 is TGTGCCAGCAGTGTAGGGGGTAAAGACTATGGCTACACCTTC. Its protein is CASSVGGKDYGYTF.

This clonotype has a handful of counts. The chain has TRBV5-1 and TRBJ2-7; TRBD2 might be the D (5 bases). The CDR3 has 14 amino acids. Between the trimmed V and J ends, which lost 4 bases and 6 bases, there was a span of 17 bases. Germline CDR1 and CDR2: SGHRS and YFSETQ. The CDR3 spells CASSDLGSSGEQYF. CDR3 bases: TGCGCCAGCAGCGACCTGGGGAGCTCCGGCGAGCAGTACTTC.

The sample holds a few counts of this clonotype. The CDR3 is CASSVAGRGPEKLFF. The CDR3 DNA reads as TGTGCCAGCAGTGTAGCGGGCAGGGGTCCTGAAAAACTGTTTTTT. The chain uses TRBV25-1 and TRBJ1-4, with D possibly TRBD1 on 6 matching bases. The germline V gene encodes CDR1 MGHDK and CDR2 SYGVNS. Trimming cost V 4 bases and J 7 bases, with 16 bases left between them. The length of the CDR3 is 15 residues.

This clonotype came up once. Being one base from a much bigger clone, this may be a read error. The chain carries TRBV10-3 and TRBJ2-7; D could derive from TRBD1 or TRBD2 (7 bases each). V was pared by 6 bases and J by 2 bases, with 20 bases between. The CDR3 loop spans 16 amino acids. Germline V gives CDR1 ENHRY, CDR2 SYGVKD. The CDR3 DNA follows: TGTGCCATCAGAATAGGGCAGGGGGGGGGACCCTACGAGCAGTACTTC. Translation: CAIRIGQGGGPYEQYF.